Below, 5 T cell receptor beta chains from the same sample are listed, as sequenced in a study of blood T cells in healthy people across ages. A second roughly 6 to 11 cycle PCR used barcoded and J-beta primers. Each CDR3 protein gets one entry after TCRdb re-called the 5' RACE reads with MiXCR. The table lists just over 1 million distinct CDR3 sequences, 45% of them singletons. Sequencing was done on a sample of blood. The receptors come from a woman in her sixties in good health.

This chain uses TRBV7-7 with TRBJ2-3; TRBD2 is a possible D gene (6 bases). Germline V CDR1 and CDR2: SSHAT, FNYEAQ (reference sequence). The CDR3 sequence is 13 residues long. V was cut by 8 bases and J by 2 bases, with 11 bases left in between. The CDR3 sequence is CASATRFTDTQYF. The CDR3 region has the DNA TGTGCCAGCGCGACTAGATTCACAGATACGCAGTATTTT.

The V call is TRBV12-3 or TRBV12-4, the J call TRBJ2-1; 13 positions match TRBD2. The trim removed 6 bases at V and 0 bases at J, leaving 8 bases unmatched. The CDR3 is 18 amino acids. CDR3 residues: CASSTGTSGALSYNEQFF. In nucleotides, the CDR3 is TGTGCCAGCAGCACCGGGACTAGCGGGGCCCTCTCCTACAATGAGCAGTTCTTC.

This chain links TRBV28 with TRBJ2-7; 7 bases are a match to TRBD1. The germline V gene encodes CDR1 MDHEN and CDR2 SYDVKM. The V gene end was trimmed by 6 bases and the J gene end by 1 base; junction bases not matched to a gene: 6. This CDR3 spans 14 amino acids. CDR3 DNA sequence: TGTGCCAGCAGGCCCCCGGGACAGTCCTACGAGCAGTACTTC. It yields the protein CASRPPGQSYEQYF.

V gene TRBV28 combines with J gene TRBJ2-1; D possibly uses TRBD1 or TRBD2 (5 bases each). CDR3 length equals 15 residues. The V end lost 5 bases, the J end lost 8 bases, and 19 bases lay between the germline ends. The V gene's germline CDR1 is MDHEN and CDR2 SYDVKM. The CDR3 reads CASSEPGPIRHEQFF. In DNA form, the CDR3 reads TGTGCCAGCAGTGAACCGGGACCAATACGGCATGAGCAGTTCTTC.

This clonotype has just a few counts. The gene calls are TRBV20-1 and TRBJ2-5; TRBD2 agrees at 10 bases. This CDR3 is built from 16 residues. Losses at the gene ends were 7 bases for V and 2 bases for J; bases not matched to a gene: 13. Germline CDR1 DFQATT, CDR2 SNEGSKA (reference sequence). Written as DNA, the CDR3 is TGCAGTGTGTTTCAACCCAGCGGGAGGGATCAAGAGACCCAGTACTTC. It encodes CSVFQPSGRDQETQYF.